Listed here are 27 T cell receptor beta chains from one sample, sequenced in a study of blood T cell repertoires in COVID-19 (dated by TCRdb to 2018 to 2020). The receptor library was made with the immunoSEQ multiplex PCR assay. Drawn from immuneACCESS, this table holds only the in-frame rearrangements with V and J called that TCRdb kept. Clones are partly lost; checked studies trace under half to an unresolved V gene and leave the rest unexplained. The sample table shows 150,000 to 200,000 clones, and around 84% are seen once. Of the sample, around 13% falls within the top ten clones. What was sequenced was peripheral blood. The receptors shown here come from a woman aged 70 to 79 with COVID-19, enrolled during active disease.

V usage is TRBV2 and J usage is TRBJ1-1; perhaps TRBD1 as D (5 bases). The CDR3 extends over 18 amino acids. Germline V gene lookup returns CDR1 SNHLY and CDR2 FYNNEI. The V and J ends lost 6 bases and 2 bases respectively, with 25 bases between them. CDR3 region: CASSASGAGIGINTEAFF. The CDR3 DNA reads as TGTGCCAGCAGCGCATCCGGCGCAGGGATAGGGATTAACACTGAAGCTTTCTTT. Full variable domain (missing parts from reference TRBV2 and TRBJ1-1): EPEVTQTPSHQVTQMGQEVILRCVPISNHLYFYWYRQILGQKVEFLVSFYNNEISEKSEIFDDQFSVERPDGSNFTLKIRSTKLEDSAMYFCASSASGAGIGINTEAFFGQGTRLTVV.

The chain joins TRBV5-1 to TRBJ2-3; 7 bases match TRBD2. V was pared by 5 bases and J by 1 base, with 7 bases of the junction left unmatched. This CDR3 is 15 amino acids long. CDR1 and CDR2 from the germline V gene are SGHRS and YFSETQ. The CDR3: CASSLITSGTDTQYF. In DNA, the CDR3 is TGCGCCAGCAGTCTCATAACTAGCGGCACAGATACGCAGTATTTT. The full variable domain, with the rest looked up from reference TRBV5-1 and TRBJ2-3, is KAGVTQTPRYLIKTRGQQVTLSCSPISGHRSVSWYQQTPGQGLQFLFEYFSETQRNKGNFPGRFSGRQFSNSRSEMNVSTLELGDSALYLCASSLITSGTDTQYFGPGTRLTVL.

This chain connects TRBV5-8 to TRBJ1-5, with 10 positions matching TRBD1. Unmatched junction bases numbered 6, after V lost 0 bases and J lost 9 bases. The germline V gene has CDR1 SGHTS and CDR2 YDEGEE. The CDR3 covers 15 residues. The CDR3 DNA follows: TGTGCCAGCAGCTTGGGACAGGGGGCGATTTCGCCCCAGCATTTT. Amino acid sequence: CASSLGQGAISPQHF. Supplemented by reference TRBV5-8 and TRBJ1-5, the full variable domain reads EAGVTQSPTHLIKTRGQQATLRCSPISGHTSVYWYQQALGLGLQFLLWYDEGEERNRGNFPPRFSGRQFPNYSSELNVNALELEDSALYLCASSLGQGAISPQHFGDGTRLSIL.

The chain is built from TRBV5-1 and TRBJ1-4; TRBD1 is a possible D gene (5 bases). The CDR3 extends over 14 amino acids. Deletions cut 5 bases from V and 8 bases from J, with 16 bases between. Germline lookup yields CDR1 SGHRS and CDR2 YFSETQ. CDR3 DNA sequence: TGCGCCAGCAGACCTGACAGTGGCAGGGAAAAACTGTTTTTT. It is translated as CASRPDSGREKLFF.

The V gene is TRBV29-1, the J gene TRBJ2-4, with 7 nucleotides matching TRBD2. From germline, CDR1 is SQVTM and CDR2 ANQGSEA. This CDR3 spans 14 amino acids. V lost 6 bases to trimming and J lost 5 bases; unmatched junction nucleotides: 10. This CDR3 reads CSVRGGRSENIQYF. For the CDR3, the DNA is TGCAGCGTAAGGGGCGGGAGAAGTGAAAACATTCAGTACTTC. Supplemented by reference TRBV29-1 and TRBJ2-4, the full variable domain reads SAVISQKPSRDICQRGTSLTIQCQVDSQVTMMFWYRQQPGQSLTLIATANQGSEATYESGFVIDKFPISRPNLTFSTLTVSNMSPEDSSIYLCSVRGGRSENIQYFGAGTRLSVL.

J is TRBJ1-6 and V is TRBV5-1; TRBD1 matches 8 bases. The CDR3 covers 17 residues. With V trimmed by 3 bases and J by 7 bases, 12 bases remained unmatched. Germline V lookup: CDR1 SGHRS, CDR2 YFSETQ. In DNA form, the CDR3 reads TGCGCCAGCAGCTCGGGGGGACAGGCCCTTCTAAATTCACCCCTCCACTTT. Its translation is CASSSGGQALLNSPLHF.

The chain combines TRBV10-3 with TRBJ2-3; 11 bases fit TRBD1. The CDR3 has 16 residues. V lost 6 bases, J lost 6 bases, and 11 bases stayed unmatched. CDR1 and CDR2 from the germline V gene are ENHRY and SYGVKD. Here the CDR3 DNA reads TGTGCCATCAGGGCAGGACAGGGGGCTTTCGTGGATACGCAGTATTTT. This sequence encodes CAIRAGQGAFVDTQYF.

In its sample, this clone was seen once. The chain is built from TRBV28 and TRBJ1-3, with D unresolved. With 0 bases removed from V and 0 bases from J, the gap between germline ends came to 12 bases. CDR1 and CDR2 (germline): MDHEN, SYDVKM. The CDR3 contains 17 residues. The CDR3 DNA is TGTGCCAGCAGTTTATGGGAGGGTTCCACCTCTGGAAACACCATATATTTT. Its protein is CASSLWEGSTSGNTIYF. Combining the CDR3 with reference TRBV28 and TRBJ1-3 gives the whole variable domain DVKVTQSSRYLVKRTGEKVFLECVQDMDHENMFWYRQDPGLGLRLIYFSYDVKMKEKGDIPEGYSVSREKKERFSLILESASTNQTSMYLCASSLWEGSTSGNTIYFGEGSWLTVV.

This chain connects TRBV6-4 to TRBJ1-1; 7 nucleotides agree with TRBD1. The length of the CDR3 is 13 residues. The germline V gene has CDR1 MRHNA and CDR2 SNTAGT. J was trimmed by 3 bases and V by 7 bases; bases with no gene match: 5. The CDR3 spells CASITGEDTEAFF. The DNA of the CDR3 is TGTGCCAGCATTACAGGGGAGGACACTGAAGCTTTCTTT.

Only a few counts were recorded for this clone. This chain connects TRBV28 to TRBJ1-5, with D uncertain. The CDR3 runs to 15 residues. CDR1 and CDR2 (germline): MDHEN, SYDVKM. V was clipped by 7 bases and J by 2 bases, with 15 bases between them. CDR3 DNA sequence: TGTGCCAGCACTCAAGGGAGATCGGGCAATCAGCCCCAGCATTTT. As protein: CASTQGRSGNQPQHF.

The rearrangement links TRBV27 to TRBJ2-1, with 7 nucleotides matching TRBD2. The CDR3 loop spans 15 amino acids. Germline V gene data show CDR1 as MNHEY and CDR2 as SMNVEV (reference sequence). V dropped 5 bases and J dropped 7; count of bases not matched to a gene: 11. The CDR3 protein is CASSTLGGDVNEQFF. CDR3 in DNA: TGTGCCAGCAGTACCCTGGGGGGGGATGTGAATGAGCAGTTCTTC.

This rearrangement joins TRBV2 to TRBJ2-1; D is possibly TRBD2 (6 bases). The germline V and J ends were trimmed by 2 bases and 15 bases, with 14 bases remaining between them. This CDR3 is 12 amino acids long. CDR1 and CDR2 (germline): SNHLY, FYNNEI. The CDR3 loop reads CASSERWGEGFF. The CDR3 bases are TGTGCCAGCAGTGAAAGGTGGGGGGAAGGGTTCTTC.

The chain couples TRBV5-4 to TRBJ1-1, with TRBD1 matching 7 bases. The CDR3 is 15 amino acids. CDR1 is SGHNT, CDR2 YYREEE, per germline (reference sequence). V shed 2 bases and J 4 bases; nucleotides not matched to a gene: 8. CDR3 bases: TGTGCCAGCAGCTTCCGACAGGGATCAGGCACTGAAGCTTTCTTT. Its protein product is CASSFRQGSGTEAFF.

This clone has more than one count but fewer than ten. This sample also contains other DNA sequences that code for the same CDR3. The chain uses TRBV14 and TRBJ1-1, with a possible D match to TRBD1 (6 bases). The CDR3 runs to 15 residues. The V and J ends lost 1 base and 1 base respectively, with 10 bases between them. Germline values: CDR1 SGHDN, CDR2 FVKESK. DNA for the CDR3: TGTGCCAGCAGCCAAGGGGCGGGGGCGAACACTGAAGCTTTCTTT. Its translation: CASSQGAGANTEAFF. Drawing the rest from reference TRBV14 and TRBJ1-1, the complete variable domain is EAGVTQFPSHSVIEKGQTVTLRCDPISGHDNLYWYRRVMGKEIKFLLHFVKESKQDESGMPNNRFLAERTGGTYSTLKVQPAELEDSGVYFCASSQGAGANTEAFFGQGTRLTVV.

The rearrangement joins TRBV30 to TRBJ2-7, with a tentative D call TRBD1 (6 bases). The V gene's germline CDR1 is GTSNPN and CDR2 SVGIG (reference sequence). Trimming cost V 7 bases and J 6 bases, with 19 bases left between them. This CDR3 comprises 13 residues. The CDR3: CASQPRGRSEQYV. CDR3 DNA: TGTGCCTCGCAACCCAGGGGCCGAAGCGAGCAGTACGTC.

The rearrangement uses TRBV7-9 and TRBJ1-4; 9 bases line up with TRBD1. Germline loops: CDR1 SEHNR, CDR2 FQNEAQ (reference sequence). J lost 7 bases, V lost 5 bases, and 8 bases had no gene match. This CDR3 spans 15 amino acids. The CDR3 sequence: CASSPGQGPGEKLFF. For the CDR3, the DNA is TGTGCCAGCAGCCCTGGACAGGGGCCAGGTGAAAAACTGTTTTTT.

V gene TRBV7-2 combines with J gene TRBJ2-1, with a possible D match to TRBD1 (5 bases). V lost 5 bases to trimming and J lost 12 bases, with 17 bases between them. Germline lookup yields CDR1 SGHTA and CDR2 FQGNSA. There are 13 residues in the CDR3. CDR3 residues: CASSPHQGQLQFF. CDR3 nucleotides: TGTGCCAGCAGCCCTCATCAGGGCCAATTGCAGTTCTTC.

The gene calls are TRBV6-5 and TRBJ2-2; D remains unclear. Trimming shortened V by 2 bases and J by 2 bases, and 9 bases separated the two germline ends. The CDR3 extends over 15 amino acids. Germline CDR1 MNHEY, CDR2 SVGAGI. Here the CDR3 reads CASSYGRRNTGELFF. CDR3 coding DNA: TGTGCCAGCAGTTACGGCAGGCGAAACACCGGGGAGCTGTTTTTT.

The chain combines TRBV25-1 with TRBJ2-7; a possible D gene is TRBD2 (5 bases). Germline V gene sequence: CDR1 MGHDK, CDR2 SYGVNS. The CDR3 spans 13 residues. V lost 5 bases and J lost 6, with 14 bases in between. The CDR3 coding sequence is TGTGCCAGCAGTCCATGGGGAAGCGGCGAGCAGTACGTC. Translating gives CASSPWGSGEQYV.

This clone has just a few counts. The chain carries TRBV30 and TRBJ1-1; D not certain. There are 13 residues in the CDR3. Trimming took 0 bases from V and 5 from J, leaving 10 bases between them. CDR1 is GTSNPN, CDR2 SVGIG, per germline (reference sequence). The CDR3 coding sequence is TGTGCCTGGAGTGTAGGCGGTGGGACTGAAGCTTTCTTT. It is translated as CAWSVGGGTEAFF. The full variable domain, in which reference TRBV30 and TRBJ1-1 provide the parts outside the CDR3, is SQTIHQWPATLVQPVGSPLSLECTVEGTSNPNLYWYRQAAGRGLQLLFYSVGIGQISSEVPQNLSASRPQDRQFILSSKKLLLSDSGFYLCAWSVGGGTEAFFGQGTRLTVV.

The chain couples TRBV11-3 to TRBJ2-1; TRBD2 is a possible D gene (6 bases). Germline V CDR1 and CDR2: SGHNT, YENEEA. Trimming left V 2 bases short and J 2 bases short, with 13 bases between. CDR3 length equals 16 residues. CDR3 region: CASSLMGGLAYNEQFF. Here the CDR3 DNA reads TGTGCCAGCAGCTTAATGGGGGGATTGGCCTACAATGAGCAGTTCTTC. Using reference TRBV11-3 and TRBJ2-1 for the parts outside the CDR3, the full variable domain is EAGVVQSPRYKIIEKKQPVAFWCNPISGHNTLYWYLQNLGQGPELLIRYENEEAVDDSQLPKDRFSAERLKGVDSTLKIQPAELGDSAVYLCASSLMGGLAYNEQFFGPGTRLTVL.

The chain couples TRBV9 to TRBJ1-6; D perhaps matches TRBD1 (6 bases). V was pared by 1 base and J by 4 bases, with 9 bases between. Germline values: CDR1 SGDLS, CDR2 YYNGEE. The CDR3 is 15 residues long. CDR3 amino acids: CASSVLGQYNSPLHF. CDR3 DNA: TGTGCCAGCAGCGTATTAGGACAGTATAATTCACCCCTCCACTTT. The full variable domain, in which reference TRBV9 and TRBJ1-6 provide the parts outside the CDR3, is DSGVTQTPKHLITATGQRVTLRCSPRSGDLSVYWYQQSLDQGLQFLIQYYNGEERAKGNILERFSAQQFPDLHSELNLSSLELGDSALYFCASSVLGQYNSPLHFGNGTRLTVT.

This clone was recorded once. The chain recombines TRBV12-5 with TRBJ2-7; D is perhaps TRBD1 (6 bases). The CDR3 length is 19 residues. Germline loops: CDR1 LGHNT, CDR2 FRNRAP. V lost 0 bases to trimming and J lost 2 bases, with 23 bases between them. Here the CDR3 reads CASGLVGVAGTPAAYEQYF. The CDR3 DNA sequence: TGTGCTAGTGGTTTGGTCGGGGTGGCCGGGACACCGGCGGCCTACGAGCAGTACTTC.

V and J are TRBV7-8 and TRBJ2-5, with TRBD2 as a possible D gene (6 bases). Germline CDR1 and CDR2: SGHVS and FQNEAQ. CDR3 length equals 16 residues. V dropped 1 base and J dropped 3 bases, with 15 bases sitting between them. The CDR3 nucleotides are TGTGCCAGCAGCTTAGGTGGTGCGGGAAAGAAAGAGACCCAGTACTTC. Protein product: CASSLGGAGKKETQYF.

This chain links TRBV5-6 with TRBJ2-4; D is perhaps TRBD1 (6 bases). Per the germline V gene, CDR1 is SGHDT and CDR2 is YYEEEE. The CDR3 contains 13 residues. The germline V and J ends were trimmed by 0 bases and 6 bases, with 7 bases remaining between them. The CDR3 reads CASSLGGGNIQYF. The DNA of the CDR3 is TGTGCCAGCAGCTTGGGAGGGGGAAACATTCAGTACTTC.

The chain couples TRBV18 to TRBJ1-5; D gene ambiguous. Germline V gene data show CDR1 as KGHSH and CDR2 as LQKENI. V dropped 2 bases and J dropped 7 bases, with 9 bases sitting between them. The CDR3 length is 13 residues. The CDR3, as DNA: TGTGCCAGCTCACCAGGGCAAAAACAGCCCCAGCATTTT. Its protein is CASSPGQKQPQHF.

CDR3 residues: CASSEVAVSYEQYF. The CDR3 coding sequence is TGTGCCAGCAGTGAAGTCGCAGTTTCCTACGAGCAGTACTTC. This chain connects TRBV2 to TRBJ2-7; D is unresolved. V lost 1 base, J lost 1 base, and 8 bases lay in between. CDR1 and CDR2 (germline): SNHLY, FYNNEI. The CDR3 spans 14 residues.